This TCR beta chain was sequenced in a study of response to subunit inactivated influenza vaccine. Study-wide findings and caveats: There was a suggestion from the authors that each seasonal influenza vaccination recruits few new T cells.

TCRdb reprocessed the RT-PCR reads via MiXCR and lists one record per CDR3 protein. The sample yields hundreds of thousands of distinct CDR3 sequences, roughly 12% seen once. The CDR3 spans 16 residues. V was pared by 0 bases and J by 8 bases, with 20 bases between. Germline values: CDR1 DFQATT, CDR2 SNEGSKA (reference sequence). In the case of this clonotype: The antigen remains unidentified.

This TCR derives from a man aged 50 to 60 who received an inactivated influenza vaccine. This material consisted of PBMCs from blood, taken on the day of vaccination. This sequence joins TRBV20-1 and TRBJ1-5; D is ambiguous. CDR3 residues: CSARDRIFSPVEPQHF. CDR3 in DNA: TGCAGTGCTAGAGATCGAATTTTCTCCCCGGTCGAGCCCCAGCATTTT.